The 8 T cell receptor beta chains below come from one sample, sequenced in a study of OX40 agonist ivuxolimab in advanced cancers. The repertoire was sequenced with immunoSEQ multiplex PCR; TCRdb's copy has only in-frame clones and lacks some. The top ten hold approximately 0.54% of the sample, which has under 85,000 clones, more than 75% seen once. The input for sequencing was CD4+ or CD8+ T cells sorted from blood, taken in a trial of the OX40 agonist ivuxolimab. These receptor sequences come from an adult with an advanced solid tumor such as melanoma, head and neck, liver or kidney cancer.

The chain's CDR3 is CASSYRGWGEQFF. The DNA for the CDR3 is TGTGCCAGCAGCTACAGGGGTTGGGGTGAGCAGTTCTTC. V usage is TRBV6-1 and J usage is TRBJ2-1, with 7 bases identical to TRBD1. CDR3 length: 13 residues. J lost 9 bases, V lost 6 bases, and 8 bases had no gene match. Germline V gene data show CDR1 as MNHNS and CDR2 as SASEGT.

V and J are TRBV6-1 and TRBJ2-7, with D possibly matching TRBD1 (6 bases). This CDR3 region has 12 residues. Per germline, CDR1 MNHNS and CDR2 SASEGT. V lost 6 bases to trimming and J lost 6 bases, with 12 bases between them. The CDR3 DNA reads TGTGCCAGCAGATTGGGGGCTGGCGAGCAGTACTTC. As protein: CASRLGAGEQYF.

The chain has TRBV5-1 and TRBJ2-7; perhaps TRBD2 as D (6 bases). V lost 4 bases to trimming and J lost 3 bases, with 26 bases between them. CDR3 length: 18 amino acids. Germline loops: CDR1 SGHRS, CDR2 YFSETQ. CDR3 nucleotide sequence: TGCGCCAGCAGCGACCACCTCAGAGAAATGGGGGGAAACTACGAGCAGTACTTC. It encodes CASSDHLREMGGNYEQYF.

CDR3 residues: CASSEAWADYGYTF. In DNA, the CDR3 is TGTGCCAGCAGTGAAGCTTGGGCCGACTATGGCTACACCTTC. The chain joins TRBV25-1 to TRBJ1-2; D is undetermined. The CDR3 is 14 amino acids. V was shortened by 2 bases and J by 3 bases, with 10 bases between the two germline ends. CDR1 and CDR2 from the germline V gene are MGHDK and SYGVNS.

The chain combines TRBV28 with TRBJ1-4, with a weak D call TRBD1 (5 bases). The V gene's germline CDR1 is MDHEN and CDR2 SYDVKM. The CDR3 contains 13 residues. V lost 7 bases, J lost 2 bases, and 8 bases lay in between. This CDR3 is CASKRDTNEKLFF. The CDR3 DNA reads as TGTGCCAGCAAGCGGGACACTAATGAAAAACTGTTTTTT.

The chain employs TRBV4-3 and TRBJ1-6, with 9 bases matching TRBD1. Unmatched junction bases numbered 6, after V lost 3 bases and J lost 3 bases. This CDR3 comprises 17 residues. Per germline, CDR1 LGHNA and CDR2 YSLEER. The DNA for the CDR3 is TGCGCCAGCAGCCAGACGGGACAGGGACTCTATAATTCACCCCTCCACTTT. Protein sequence: CASSQTGQGLYNSPLHF.

The chain has TRBV7-8 and TRBJ2-7, with TRBD1 identical over 11 bases. CDR1 is SGHVS, CDR2 FQNEAQ, per germline. J was trimmed by 3 bases and V by 5 bases; bases with no gene match: 6. The CDR3 covers 15 residues. The CDR3 DNA is TGTGCCAGCAGCCGGGGGACAGGGGGAGACTACGAGCAGTACTTC. It translates to CASSRGTGGDYEQYF.

The chain joins TRBV7-2 to TRBJ2-1, with D unresolved. V was trimmed by 3 bases and J by 0 bases, leaving 9 bases between them. Germline CDR1 and CDR2: SGHTA and FQGNSA. This CDR3 region has 15 residues. The CDR3 loop is CASSFTLSSYNEQFF. CDR3 sequence (DNA): TGTGCCAGCAGCTTTACTCTGAGCTCCTACAATGAGCAGTTCTTC.